This T cell receptor beta chain derives from a study of human versus mouse CDR3 diversity and MHC coevolution. Study details: Samples had between roughly 5.5 x 10^6 and 1.6 x 10^7 valid reads. Regarding the study as a whole: Human T cells were selected on a handful of MHC II alleles. Among all groups, two of three human donors showed least clonal inequality.

This clone turned up a few times. Its antigen is unknown. Using immunoSEQ multiplex PCR, the repertoire was profiled, and TCRdb retains in-frame clones only, with some absent. The table shows about 77,000 clones, with around 92% occurring only once. Sequencing was carried out using naive CD4+ T cells from blood. Subset defined: CD45RO-negative CD62L-positive naive CD4 T cells. The receptor was isolated from a person aged 25 to 75 in good health.

The CDR3, as DNA: TGTGCCAGCAGCTTCCGGGACAGGGCCTACGAGCAGTACTTC. Amino acids: CASSFRDRAYEQYF. The V gene is TRBV5-8, the J gene TRBJ2-7, with TRBD1 identical over 9 bases. V shed 2 bases and J 2 bases; nucleotides not matched to a gene: 2. Germline-derived CDR1 and CDR2 are SGHTS and YDEGEE. The CDR3 covers 14 residues.